Listed below are T cell receptor beta chains from one sample, sequenced in a study of blood T cell repertoires in COVID-19. Sequenced by immunoSEQ multiplex PCR; TCRdb stores in-frame clones only, minus some. Here the sample spans about 250,000 clones, around 91% being singletons. The specimen sequenced was PBMCs or T cells enriched from blood (not recorded which). The receptors come from a woman aged 18-29 years who had recovered from COVID-19. CDR3s include the opening cysteine and the closing phenylalanine or tryptophan.

TRBV6-5,CASSLTGDVNQPQHF
TRBV5-1,CASSYDPGGVTEAFF
TRBV5-1,CASSLGLAGPQYNEQFF
TRBV20-1,CSASKGGAGVVQSETQYF
TRBV7-9,CASSLKPGARSGNTIYF
TRBV7-3,CASSPARDSPLHF
TRBV7-6,CASSLDSGLGSEAFF
TRBV30,CAWTPGRGYYEQYF
TRBV11-2,CASSSDRGETQYF
TRBV19,CASSLGGPGADTQYF
TRBV28,CASSAGTGNSSPLHF
TRBV5-4,CASSLGLASYEQYF
TRBV5-6,CASSPDWARGMSYGYTF
TRBV19,CASRDRGGYGYTF
TRBV30,CAWSSIRGDTDTQYF
TRBV5-1,CASSLDLAGAPLSEQYF
TRBV18,CASSLLGPGKSPPEAFF
TRBV10-3,CAISEGQVNQPQHF
TRBV7-3,CASTTGQGDTGELFF
TRBV6-4,CASSEGTGSNGYTF
TRBV7-2,CASSGRNSPLHF
TRBV28,CASSERTGQWEKLFF
TRBV6-5,CASSLTGAGANVLTF
TRBV5-1,CASSRALGLVRNEKLFF
TRBV6-6,CASSYSGPNEKLFF
TRBV9,CASSVSGEAYEQYF